The T cell receptor beta chain described here comes from a study of OX40 agonist ivuxolimab in advanced cancers. Measured with immunoSEQ multiplex PCR; TCRdb has only the in-frame clones, and not every one. The sample includes 35,000 or so clones, 82% of them seen just once. This CDR3 spans 15 amino acids. The germline V and J ends were trimmed by 1 base and 2 bases, with 12 bases remaining between them. Germline V gene sequence: CDR1 SGDLS, CDR2 YYNGEE. This clonotype was obtained from an adult with an advanced solid tumor such as melanoma, head and neck, liver or kidney cancer. This rearrangement joins TRBV9 to TRBJ1-1, with a tentative D call TRBD1 (6 bases). The starting material was CD4+ or CD8+ T cells sorted from blood, obtained in a trial of the OX40 agonist ivuxolimab. CDR3 DNA: TGTGCCAGCAGCGTAATCGCGGGGGCTAACACTGAAGCTTTCTTT. Amino acid sequence: CASSVIAGANTEAFF.